A single sample gave rise to the 24 T cell receptor beta chains below, sequenced in a study of blood T cell repertoires in COVID-19 (dated by TCRdb to about 2020). The library relied on the immunoSEQ multiplex PCR assay. The source is immuneACCESS, and TCRdb retained only in-frame sequences with V and J called. Part of the clones is not carried over; for the studies checked, unresolved V genes explain less than half of this, and the remainder is unexplained. In all, the sample holds 200,000 to 250,000 clones, and about 80% of those were seen once. The biggest ten clones account for around 2% of the sample. The sequencing sample was made of peripheral blood. All receptors derive from an elderly woman with acute or convalescent COVID-19.

The chain carries TRBV28 and TRBJ2-7; 7 bases line up with TRBD1. The CDR3 runs to 17 residues. CDR1 and CDR2 from the germline V gene are MDHEN and SYDVKM. The junction had 12 bases not matched to a gene; V was cut back by 2 bases and J by 2 bases. The CDR3 coding sequence is TGTGCCAGCAGTTTAGTTTCAGGGGACAGCCCAGCCTACGAGCAGTACTTC. Translating gives CASSLVSGDSPAYEQYF.

The chain carries TRBV7-3 and TRBJ2-3; D might be TRBD2 (7 bases). CDR1 is SGHTA, CDR2 FQGTGA, per germline. V dropped 1 base and J dropped 5 bases, with 13 bases sitting between them. The CDR3 has 15 residues. The CDR3: CASSLSFGGRDTQYF. CDR3 sequence (DNA): TGTGCCAGCAGCTTAAGTTTCGGGGGGCGAGATACGCAGTATTTT.

This clone was seen a few times. The gene calls are TRBV19 and TRBJ2-7, with 13 bases aligning to TRBD2. The CDR3 length is 16 residues. CDR1 and CDR2 from the germline V gene are LNHDA and SQIVND (reference sequence). V lost 5 bases, J lost 5 bases, and 9 bases stayed unmatched. CDR3 region: CASSAQGGTSGNEQYF. CDR3 coding DNA: TGTGCCAGTAGTGCTCAGGGCGGGACTAGCGGGAACGAGCAGTACTTC.

This chain uses TRBV7-2 with TRBJ1-2, with D tentatively TRBD1 (6 bases). The germline CDR1 and CDR2 sequences are SGHTA and FQGNSA. Trimming took 5 bases from V and 2 from J, leaving 15 bases between them. The CDR3 is 15 residues long. Here the CDR3 reads CASSTQGNGNYGYTF. CDR3 sequence (DNA): TGTGCCAGCAGCACACAGGGTAACGGAAACTATGGCTACACCTTC.

The chain links TRBV29-1 to TRBJ1-2; 11 nucleotides match TRBD1. The junction had 2 bases not matched to a gene; V was cut back by 3 bases and J by 5 bases. CDR1 is SQVTM, CDR2 ANQGSEA, per germline. The CDR3 is 13 amino acids. In DNA, the CDR3 is TGCAGCGTTGAGGACAGGGGGCTTTATGGCTACACCTTC. It codes for CSVEDRGLYGYTF.

The chain recombines TRBV20-1 with TRBJ2-7; possible D gene TRBD2, 5 bases. Germline lookup yields CDR1 DFQATT and CDR2 SNEGSKA (reference sequence). The germline V and J ends were trimmed by 4 bases and 2 bases, with 6 bases remaining between them. This CDR3 contains 11 residues. The CDR3 reads CSAKGAYEQYF. CDR3 DNA: TGCAGTGCTAAGGGAGCCTACGAGCAGTACTTC.

This clone was recorded at least ten times. The chain joins TRBV5-5 to TRBJ2-3; 9 nucleotides agree with TRBD1. From germline, CDR1 is SGHKS and CDR2 YYEKEE (reference sequence). The CDR3 is made up of 16 amino acids. J was trimmed by 3 bases and V by 0 bases; bases with no gene match: 5. CDR3 nucleotides: TGTGCCAGCAGCTTGGCAGGACAGGGGCTGACAGATACGCAGTATTTT. It codes for CASSLAGQGLTDTQYF.

V and J are TRBV4-3 and TRBJ1-2; the D gene is possibly TRBD1 (6 bases). CDR3 length equals 14 residues. Looked up from germline, CDR1 is LGHNA and CDR2 is YSLEER. The V and J ends lost 1 base and 8 bases respectively, with 14 bases between them. CDR3 sequence (DNA): TGCGCCAGCAGCCAAGCTTCGACAGGCTACGGCTACACCTTC. It codes for CASSQASTGYGYTF.

The chain recombines TRBV18 with TRBJ2-5; 8 bases agree with TRBD1. V was pared by 1 base and J by 3 bases, with 10 bases of the junction left unmatched. Germline V gene data show CDR1 as KGHSH and CDR2 as LQKENI. The CDR3 has 17 residues. CDR3 in DNA: TGTGCCAGCTCACCACAAGCCCCGACAGGGGAAAAAGAGACCCAGTACTTC. Its protein product is CASSPQAPTGEKETQYF. The full variable domain, completed using reference TRBV18 and TRBJ2-5, is NAGVMQNPRHLVRRRGQEARLRCSPMKGHSHVYWYRQLPEEGLKFMVYLQKENIIDESGMPKERFSAEFPKEGPSILRIQQVVRGDSAAYFCASSPQAPTGEKETQYFGPGTRLLVL.

The J gene is TRBJ2-1, the V gene TRBV5-6, with D perhaps TRBD1 (6 bases). CDR1 and CDR2 (germline): SGHDT, YYEEEE. V dropped 0 bases and J dropped 9 bases, with 13 bases sitting between them. The CDR3 is made up of 14 amino acids. CDR3 nucleotide sequence: TGTGCCAGCAGCTTGGAGGGGCTAGGGGGTGAGCAGTTCTTC. Protein product: CASSLEGLGGEQFF.

This clone has a single count. The chain joins TRBV9 to TRBJ1-4, with 10 bases lining up with TRBD1. This CDR3 is 16 amino acids long. The V segment lost 0 bases and the J segment 7 bases; nucleotides outside the gene matches: 6. Germline values: CDR1 SGDLS, CDR2 YYNGEE. The CDR3 loop reads CASSVARDRGGEKLFF. The CDR3, as DNA: TGTGCCAGCAGCGTAGCCCGGGACAGGGGTGGTGAAAAACTGTTTTTT.

The V call is TRBV9, the J call TRBJ2-7; D might be TRBD2 (6 bases). The ends were cut back, 0 bases at V and 4 bases at J, with 14 bases in the middle. The length of the CDR3 is 15 residues. CDR1 SGDLS and CDR2 YYNGEE come from the germline V gene. CDR3 in DNA: TGTGCCAGCAGCGTAGGGCAGGAGGGTCCTTACGAGCAGTACTTC. It specifies CASSVGQEGPYEQYF.

This clone was counted a few times. J is TRBJ1-2 and V is TRBV4-2; 9 bases are shared with TRBD1. The CDR3 spans 16 residues. Per the germline V gene, CDR1 is LGHNA and CDR2 is YNFKEQ. J gave up 4 bases and V 1 base, and 7 bases lay outside the gene matches. DNA for the CDR3: TGTGCCAGCAGCCAAGGGGGGACAGGGACCGGCTATGGCTACACCTTC. It is translated as CASSQGGTGTGYGYTF.

This sequence joins TRBV6-6 and TRBJ2-5; D is ambiguous. Trimming removed 2 bases from V and 0 bases from J, with 4 bases in between. Germline-derived CDR1 and CDR2 are MNHNY and SVGAGI (reference sequence). This CDR3 has 13 residues. CDR3 coding DNA: TGTGCCAGCAGTTACCGGTACCAAGAGACCCAGTACTTC. Translated: CASSYRYQETQYF.

The chain joins TRBV5-8 to TRBJ2-5; 11 bases match TRBD1. Germline V gives CDR1 SGHTS, CDR2 YDEGEE. J gave up 5 bases and V 4 bases, and 10 bases lay outside the gene matches. The CDR3 spans 16 residues. CDR3 sequence (DNA): TGTGCCAGCAGCCGGACCGGGACAGGGGGAGGGGAGACCCAGTACTTC. Amino acid sequence: CASSRTGTGGGETQYF.

The CDR3 region has the DNA TGTGCCAGCAGTTACTCCGGCGGGGGAGGAGATACGCAGTATTTT. Amino acid sequence: CASSYSGGGGDTQYF. The J gene is TRBJ2-3, the V gene TRBV6-2 or TRBV6-3, with 7 positions matching TRBD2. Germline CDR1 and CDR2: MNHEY and SVGEGT. The CDR3 loop spans 15 amino acids. The V and J ends lost 0 bases and 5 bases, in that order; junction bases with no gene match: 5.

This clone occurred once. V gene TRBV30 combines with J gene TRBJ2-7; D ambiguous. The CDR3 runs to 12 residues. V dropped 8 bases and J dropped 0 bases, with 11 bases sitting between them. The germline V gene encodes CDR1 GTSNPN and CDR2 SVGIG (reference sequence). CDR3 DNA: TGTGCCACCCAATACAGCTCCTACGAGCAGTACTTC. Encoded protein: CATQYSSYEQYF.

The chain has TRBV5-1 and TRBJ1-2; D call uncertain. This CDR3 is 14 amino acids long. The ends were cut back, 0 bases at V and 2 bases at J, with 8 bases in the middle. CDR1 SGHRS and CDR2 YFSETQ come from the germline V gene. In DNA, the CDR3 is TGCGCCAGCAGCTTGGGGGCAGGAAACTATGGCTACACCTTC. This encodes CASSLGAGNYGYTF.

This chain links TRBV4-1 with TRBJ2-7; TRBD1 agrees at 8 bases. Germline V lookup: CDR1 MGHRA, CDR2 YSYEKL. The V segment lost 1 base and the J segment 4 bases; nucleotides outside the gene matches: 3. The CDR3 is 14 amino acids. The CDR3 DNA is TGCGCCAGCAGCCAAGCACAGGGGGGATACGAGCAGTACTTC. Its protein is CASSQAQGGYEQYF.

The V call is TRBV5-1, the J call TRBJ1-2, with unresolved D. Trimming removed 0 bases from V and 0 bases from J, with 6 bases in between. CDR1 is SGHRS, CDR2 YFSETQ, per germline. CDR3 length: 14 amino acids. CDR3 protein: CASSLEPTNYGYTF. In DNA, the CDR3 is TGCGCCAGCAGCTTGGAGCCAACTAACTATGGCTACACCTTC.

The V and J genes are TRBV7-2 and TRBJ2-3; a possible D gene is TRBD1 (5 bases). V dropped 0 bases and J dropped 0 bases, with 10 bases sitting between them. Per germline, CDR1 SGHTA and CDR2 FQGNSA. The CDR3 runs 16 residues. This CDR3 is CASSLAGRGSTDTQYF. The CDR3 bases are TGTGCCAGCAGCTTAGCGGGTAGGGGTAGCACAGATACGCAGTATTTT.

The V call is TRBV6-1, the J call TRBJ1-1; a possible D gene is TRBD1 (6 bases). The ends were cut back, 2 bases at V and 3 bases at J, with 10 bases in the middle. CDR1 is MNHNS and CDR2 is SASEGT in the germline V gene. The CDR3 loop spans 14 amino acids. The chain's CDR3 is CASSEQGTDTEAFF. CDR3 bases: TGTGCCAGCAGTGAACAGGGGACGGACACTGAAGCTTTCTTT.

J is TRBJ2-1 and V is TRBV19; 10 bases match TRBD2. CDR3 length equals 17 residues. Germline CDR1 and CDR2: LNHDA and SQIVND (reference sequence). The ends lost 0 bases at V and 7 bases at J; junction bases unmatched: 9. The CDR3 sequence is CASSIEGVAGGKNEQFF. CDR3 sequence (DNA): TGTGCCAGTAGTATAGAAGGCGTAGCGGGAGGAAAAAATGAGCAGTTCTTC.

The chain links TRBV5-1 to TRBJ1-5, with 7 nucleotides matching TRBD1. Looked up from germline, CDR1 is SGHRS and CDR2 is YFSETQ. V trimming: 4 bases; J trimming: 0 bases; junction bases outside the gene matches: 7. CDR3 size: 16 residues. The CDR3, as DNA: TGCGCCAGCAGCAAGACCGGGACAGATAGCAATCAGCCCCAGCATTTT. Amino acids: CASSKTGTDSNQPQHF.